This T cell receptor (beta chain) derives from a study of glioma-infiltrating T cells. For this clonotype: Antigen unknown.

V lost 0 bases to trimming and J lost 0 bases, with 16 bases between them. Per the germline V gene, CDR1 is SGHRS and CDR2 is YFSETQ. This CDR3 comprises 17 residues. Amplification of TCR alpha and beta CDR3 regions from RNA used iRepertoire nested multiplex PCR. For one-step reverse transcription and amplification, about 90-450 ng of tissue mRNA or PBMC total RNA was used. MiXCR, applied by TCRdb to the multiplex PCR reads, yields one record per CDR3 protein. The sample shows fewer than 200,000 distinct CDR3 sequences, approximately 40% of them seen only once. The study's findings and limits: Very few CDR3 sequences were shared between tissue and blood. Non-neoplastic patients had below-expected tissue-blood divergence, while all gliomas exceeded expectation.

The chain links TRBV5-1 to TRBJ2-7, with D possibly matching TRBD2 (5 bases). The sequencing sample was made of glioma tissue, nonneoplastic brain tissue, or PBMCs (not recorded which). The receptor was derived from a human donor with low-grade glioma or glioblastoma, undergoing nonglioma brain surgery, or in good health (not recorded which). CDR3 nucleotide sequence: TGCGCCAGCAGCTTGGGTGGGTTTGCAGCGGACTCCTACGAGCAGTACTTC. It specifies CASSLGGFAADSYEQYF.